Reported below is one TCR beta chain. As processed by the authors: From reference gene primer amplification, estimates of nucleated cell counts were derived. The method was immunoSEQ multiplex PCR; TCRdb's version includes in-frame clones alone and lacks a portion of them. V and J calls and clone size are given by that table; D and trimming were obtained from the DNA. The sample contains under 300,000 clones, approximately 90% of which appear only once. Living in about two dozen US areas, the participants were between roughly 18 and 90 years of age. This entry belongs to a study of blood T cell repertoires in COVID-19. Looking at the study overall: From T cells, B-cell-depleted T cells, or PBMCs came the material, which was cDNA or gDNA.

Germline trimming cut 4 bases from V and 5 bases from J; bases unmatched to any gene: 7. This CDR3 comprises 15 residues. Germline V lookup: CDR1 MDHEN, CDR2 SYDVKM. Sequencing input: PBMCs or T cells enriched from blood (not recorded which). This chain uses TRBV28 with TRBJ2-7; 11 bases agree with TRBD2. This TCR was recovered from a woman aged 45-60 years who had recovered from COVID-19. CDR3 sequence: CASSYGLAGLNEQYF. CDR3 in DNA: TGTGCCAGCAGTTACGGACTAGCGGGTTTGAACGAGCAGTACTTC.